Sequencing of this T cell receptor beta chain was carried out in a study of cytomegalovirus exposure and HLA in healthy donors. Profiled with immunoSEQ multiplex PCR; TCRdb holds only in-frame clones, not every one. The sample holds roughly 130,000 clones; roughly 89% are singletons and the top ten take 3% to 4%. Germline CDR1 SGHRS, CDR2 YFSETQ. This CDR3 is built from 18 residues. The V segment lost 5 bases and the J segment 0 bases; nucleotides outside the gene matches: 8. This clone was seen a single time. Antigen: not known. General study results and limits: Among TCR sequences, most were rare, though some public TCRs appeared in many donors. The study designated some 180 TCR beta chains cytomegalovirus-associated.

The chain couples TRBV5-1 to TRBJ2-6, with 10 bases fitting TRBD1. Sequencing was done on a sample of PBMCs. The TCR comes from a man younger than 45 in good health and CMV-seronegative. The CDR3 DNA reads TGCGCCAGCAGGCCGGGACAGGGGATTCTCTCTGGGGCCAACGTCCTGACTTTC. The encoded protein is CASRPGQGILSGANVLTF.